The clone carrying this T cell receptor beta chain was observed a few times. What it binds is not known. Germline V lookup: CDR1 DFQATT, CDR2 SNEGSKA (reference sequence). This CDR3 is 11 amino acids long. Trimming cost V 1 base and J 5 bases, with 5 bases left between them. Only one heparinised blood draw was taken per donor, and its volume averaged about 120 mL. As every portion of the isolated RNA was reverse transcribed, the sequencing read expressed TCRB transcripts. The data were produced by immunoSEQ multiplex PCR, yet TCRdb's version contains in-frame clones alone and is incomplete. This sample has roughly 120,000 clones, with 30% to 40% found just once. This record comes from a study of beta chain features in type 1 diabetes. Points from the study as a whole: Moderate but significant shortening of TCRB CDR3s was recorded in all four CD4+ subsets from Type 1 diabetes patients.

The clonotype originates from a woman between 18 and 29 years old in good health. V and J are TRBV20-1 and TRBJ2-5, with a tentative D call TRBD2 (5 bases). Sequenced material: stem cell memory CD4+ T cells from blood. The CDR3 reads CSARGGETQYF. CDR3 bases: TGCAGTGCTAGAGGAGGGGAGACCCAGTACTTC.